The T cell receptor beta chain described here comes from a study of cytomegalovirus exposure and HLA in healthy donors. A note on this clone: The antigen remains unidentified.

V dropped 7 bases and J dropped 4; count of bases not matched to a gene: 13. In germline, CDR1 is MNHNY, CDR2 SVGAGI (reference sequence). CDR3 length equals 16 residues. Study-wide findings and caveats: About 90% or about 30% of the time was how often most TCR beta V segments were productive, according to an earlier analysis. Fewer than 20,000 TCR beta sequences were associated with HLA alleles at 0.05 false discovery rate in a later analysis. In a later analysis, HLA-associated beta chains showed higher expansion and lower generation probabilities than comparable chains. V- and J-gene trimming in TCR beta was tied to a missense DCLRE1C variant by an analysis performed later.

PCR involved 60 Vbeta and 13 Jbeta primers. Sequencing used immunoSEQ multiplex PCR; TCRdb keeps in-frame clones, though not all of them. The sample has 150,000 to 200,000 clones; around three quarters are singletons. What was sequenced was PBMCs. This TCR was recovered from a middle-aged woman in good health and CMV-seronegative. The rearrangement uses TRBV6-6 and TRBJ2-3; 8 bases are shared with TRBD1. This CDR3 is CASMDRVGSRADTQYF. The CDR3 DNA is TGTGCCAGCATGGACAGGGTGGGGAGCCGGGCAGATACGCAGTATTTT.